Listed below are T cell receptor beta chains from one sample, sequenced in a study of T cell changes during pregnancy in multiple sclerosis. Sequenced by immunoSEQ multiplex PCR; TCRdb stores in-frame clones only, minus some. The sample lists 100,000 or so clones; 90% to 95% were seen once. Specimen: peripheral blood, collected after pregnancy. These receptors were taken from a female donor with multiple sclerosis, enrolled in a pregnancy study. Each CDR3 is given with its conserved first and last residue. A D gene is named only where the DNA matches it firmly. Not all rows give a size; the values are once, few, many and, for expanded clones, a class.

TGCGCCAGCAGCCAAGATAGGGGACAGGGAGACCAGCCCCAGCATTTT | CASSQDRGQGDQPQHF | TRBD1 | once | TRBJ1-5 | TRBV4-1
TGTGCCAGAAGTCGCAAACAGGGTTACTATGGCTACACCTTC | CARSRKQGYYGYTF | NA | once | TRBJ1-2 | TRBV5-3
TGTGCCAGCAGTGAAGGGGTGAGGGAGGGAAATGAAAAACTGTTTTTT | CASSEGVREGNEKLFF | NA | NA | TRBJ1-4 | TRBV6-1
TGTGCCAGCTCACCGACGGGTGGGGGGGGACCCTACAATGAGCAGTTCTTC | CASSPTGGGGPYNEQFF | TRBD2 | NA | TRBJ2-1 | TRBV18
TGTGCCAGCAGTGAGTGGGGGGGATCGGGGGCCAACGTCCTGACTTTC | CASSEWGGSGANVLTF | TRBD2 | NA | TRBJ2-6 | TRBV2
TGTGCCACCAGCAGAGATCTTTTGGACAGATCTAACTATGGCTACACCTTC | CATSRDLLDRSNYGYTF | NA | NA | TRBJ1-2 | TRBV15
TGTGCCAGCAGCCCCCTAGCGGGAGAGACCGGGGAGCTGTTTTTT | CASSPLAGETGELFF | TRBD2 | NA | TRBJ2-2 | TRBV14
TGTGCTAGTGGTTCCCTCCTGACAGATACGCAGTATTTT | CASGSLLTDTQYF | NA | NA | TRBJ2-3 | TRBV12-5
TGTGCCAGCAGTAAGACAGGGGGCAATCAGCCCCAGCATTTT | CASSKTGGNQPQHF | TRBD1 | NA | TRBJ1-5 | TRBV6-5
TGTGCCAGCAGCCAAGATCTGCGGGCACTGAGCTCTGGAAACACCATATATTTT | CASSQDLRALSSGNTIYF | NA | NA | TRBJ1-3 | TRBV4-2
TGTGCCAGCTCACCGGGACAGGGTTTCACTGAAGCTTTCTTT | CASSPGQGFTEAFF | TRBD1 | NA | TRBJ1-1 | TRBV18
TGTGCCAGCTCACCACTGGACCTCGCGGGTACTGAAGCTTTCTTT | CASSPLDLAGTEAFF | NA | NA | TRBJ1-1 | TRBV18
TGTGCCAGCAGCCTAGTGGGCCACAACACTGAAGCTTTCTTT | CASSLVGHNTEAFF | NA | NA | TRBJ1-1 | TRBV11-2
TGTGCCAGCAGCTTAGCGGATAGCGGGGTTACAGATACGCAGTATTTT | CASSLADSGVTDTQYF | TRBD2 | NA | TRBJ2-3 | TRBV7-9
TGTGCCAGCACGGGACAGGCGATTCCCCGCCCCCATGGCTACACCTTC | CASTGQAIPRPHGYTF | TRBD1 | NA | TRBJ1-2 | TRBV9
TGTGCCAGCACCCCGAGAAGTGCGGGGCGGGCTAATGAAAAACTGTTTTTT | CASTPRSAGRANEKLFF | NA | NA | TRBJ1-4 | TRBV7-8
TGTGCCAGCAGTCCCTACGGGACTACCTCTCCCTACGAGCAGTACTTC | CASSPYGTTSPYEQYF | TRBD2 | NA | TRBJ2-7 | TRBV28
TGCAGCGTCGGAATGGGGGGAAACACTGAAGCTTTCTTT | CSVGMGGNTEAFF | NA | NA | TRBJ1-1 | TRBV29-1
TGTGCCAGCAGCTCTACCCCCGATCAGCCCCAGCATTTT | CASSSTPDQPQHF | NA | NA | TRBJ1-5 | TRBV5-6
TGTGCCAGCAGCTTATTTAGCGGCGACCTCGGGACCCAGTACTTC | CASSLFSGDLGTQYF | NA | NA | TRBJ2-5 | TRBV5-4
TGTGCCAGCAGCTTAGTTCAGTCCTACGAGCAGTACTTC | CASSLVQSYEQYF | NA | NA | TRBJ2-7 | TRBV7-9
TGTGCCAGCAGCCCCCGGACAGGCCCCTCTACTAATGAAAAACTGTTTTTT | CASSPRTGPSTNEKLFF | TRBD1 | NA | TRBJ1-4 | TRBV7-9
TGTGCCAGCAGCTCTCAGGTGGATGACCGCGACTATGGCTACACCTTC | CASSSQVDDRDYGYTF | NA | NA | TRBJ1-2 | TRBV5-6
TGTGCCAGCAGCGTAGATTTAGGGGCTAACACTGAAGCTTTCTTT | CASSVDLGANTEAFF | NA | NA | TRBJ1-1 | TRBV9
TGCGCCAGCAGCTCGAAAACAGGGTCGAACACCGGGGAGCTGTTTTTT | CASSSKTGSNTGELFF | NA | NA | TRBJ2-2 | TRBV5-1
TGTGCCTGGAGCGGAGGGGACAATCAGCCCCAGCATTTT | CAWSGGDNQPQHF | NA | NA | TRBJ1-5 | TRBV30
TGTGCCAGCAGGAACATTGGGCCGAGACTGAACACTGAAGCTTTCTTT | CASRNIGPRLNTEAFF | NA | NA | TRBJ1-1 | TRBV7-9
TGTGCCAGCAGCTTCTTTCAGGGGCCCTCCTACAATGAGCAGTTCTTC | CASSFFQGPSYNEQFF | NA | NA | TRBJ2-1 | TRBV7-8
TGTGCCAGCAGCTACGGGACTTCTAACAATGAGCAGTTCTTC | CASSYGTSNNEQFF | NA | NA | TRBJ2-1 | TRBV7-9
TGCGCCAGCAGCCAAGGGGGGGACAGGGTGTACAACGAGCAGTACTTC | CASSQGGDRVYNEQYF | TRBD1 | NA | TRBJ2-7 | TRBV4-1
TGTGCCAGTAACTCCAGGGGGCAAAAGTATGGCTACACCTTC | CASNSRGQKYGYTF | TRBD1 | NA | TRBJ1-2 | TRBV19
TGCGCCAGCAGCATGACAGGGTCTGACGAAAAACTGTTTTTT | CASSMTGSDEKLFF | TRBD1 | once | TRBJ1-4 | TRBV5-1
TGTGCCATGCAAAGGGAGGGCTACACCTTC | CAMQREGYTF | NA | NA | TRBJ1-2 | TRBV21-1
TGTGCCAGCTCACCCCCGGGACAGGGATCCGGGGAGCTGTTTTTT | CASSPPGQGSGELFF | TRBD1 | NA | TRBJ2-2 | TRBV18
TGTGCCAGCAATGAGCTAGCGATAGAGACCCAGTACTTC | CASNELAIETQYF | NA | NA | TRBJ2-5 | TRBV2
TGTGCCAGCCTCCGAGACTCTTACAATGAGCAGTTCTTC | CASLRDSYNEQFF | NA | NA | TRBJ2-1 | TRBV6-6
TGTGCCAGCACCTTACGGGGGGGACAGTATAGCAATCAGCCCCAGCATTTT | CASTLRGGQYSNQPQHF | TRBD1 | NA | TRBJ1-5 | TRBV2
TGTGCCAACTCTCCGGGACAGGGGTGGTGGGACACTGAAGCTTTCTTT | CANSPGQGWWDTEAFF | TRBD1 | NA | TRBJ1-1 | TRBV2
TGTGCCAGTAGTATATCGGACAGCCACTACGAGCAGTACTTC | CASSISDSHYEQYF | NA | NA | TRBJ2-7 | TRBV19
TGTGCCAGCAGCTTGGAACAGGGGAGGACTCTGTGGGGAAACACCATATATTTT | CASSLEQGRTLWGNTIYF | TRBD1 | NA | TRBJ1-3 | TRBV5-6
TGTGCCAGCACTAAATCCCAGGGGGCTGACACCGGGGAGCTGTTTTTT | CASTKSQGADTGELFF | TRBD1 | NA | TRBJ2-2 | TRBV2
TGCGCCAGCAGCCAAGGGACTAGTGCGATCCAAGAGACCCAGTACTTC | CASSQGTSAIQETQYF | TRBD2 | NA | TRBJ2-5 | TRBV4-1
TGTGCCAGCAGCTCCCCTTTTGGGGGGGTCGAGGAGACCCAGTACTTC | CASSSPFGGVEETQYF | TRBD2 | NA | TRBJ2-5 | TRBV7-8
TGTGCCAGCAGCCAAGGCCAGGGTGGTAATGAAAAACTGTTTTTT | CASSQGQGGNEKLFF | NA | NA | TRBJ1-4 | TRBV4-2
TGTGCCAGCAGCTTGGACAGGGGAAACACCATATATTTT | CASSLDRGNTIYF | NA | NA | TRBJ1-3 | TRBV5-5
TGTGCCAGCAGCCCCAGACAGGACGCGAACACTGAAGCTTTCTTT | CASSPRQDANTEAFF | NA | NA | TRBJ1-1 | TRBV5-4
TGTGCCAGCAGCCACTCCGGGACAGGCGTCGAGCAGTACTTC | CASSHSGTGVEQYF | TRBD1 | NA | TRBJ2-7 | TRBV27
TGTGCCATCAGCGCAGCCGGGGGAACTGAAGCTTTCTTT | CAISAAGGTEAFF | NA | few | TRBJ1-1 | TRBV10-3
TGTGCCAGCAGCTCGACTAGCGGGGGAAGGGGAGAGACCCAGTACTTC | CASSSTSGGRGETQYF | TRBD2 | NA | TRBJ2-5 | TRBV13
TGTGCCAGCATAGACGGAGCGGGGACTAGCACAGATACGCAGTATTTT | CASIDGAGTSTDTQYF | TRBD2 | NA | TRBJ2-3 | TRBV13